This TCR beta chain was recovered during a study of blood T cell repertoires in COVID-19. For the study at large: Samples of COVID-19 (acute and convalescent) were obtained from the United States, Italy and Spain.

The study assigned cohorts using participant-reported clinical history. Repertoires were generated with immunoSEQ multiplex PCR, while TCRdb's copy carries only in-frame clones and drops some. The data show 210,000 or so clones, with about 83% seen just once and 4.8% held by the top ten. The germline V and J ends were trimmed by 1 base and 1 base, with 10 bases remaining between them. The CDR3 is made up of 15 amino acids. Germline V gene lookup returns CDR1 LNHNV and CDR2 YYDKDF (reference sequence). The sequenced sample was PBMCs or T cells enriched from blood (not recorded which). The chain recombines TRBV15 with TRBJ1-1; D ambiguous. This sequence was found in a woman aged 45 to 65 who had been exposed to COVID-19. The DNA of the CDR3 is TGTGCCACCAGCAGAGCCGGGGAGCCGAACACTGAAGCTTTCTTT. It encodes CATSRAGEPNTEAFF.